This T cell receptor (beta chain) was documented in a study of PD-1 blockade in classical Hodgkin lymphoma. The wider study: Patients were dosed intravenously with nivolumab at 3 mg/kg every 2 weeks. General study results and limits: Whoever responded completely had baseline diversity much like that seen in newly diagnosed patients. It was reported that newly diagnosed patients had less baseline TCR diversity than healthy donors.

Time point defined: cycle 4 day 1 (C4D1), after more than five weeks of nivolumab. Every patient experienced relapse after autologous stem cell transplantation, and brentuximab vedotin exposure varied. Trimming cost V 2 bases and J 6 bases, with 5 bases left between them. Germline V CDR1 and CDR2: MNHNS, SASEGT. CDR3 length equals 13 residues. About this clone itself: Antigen: not known.

Method: immunoSEQ multiplex PCR; TCRdb's copy keeps in-frame clones and lacks some. The sample consists of almost 7,000 clones, around 88% of them appearing once. The sample consisted of peripheral blood mononuclear cells (PBMCs), taken before the fourth cycle of nivolumab. This TCR came from a human donor with classical Hodgkin lymphoma. This chain uses TRBV6-1 with TRBJ1-6; D gene uncertain. The CDR3 nucleotides read TGTGCCAGCAGTGAAACCCTTAATTCACCCCTCCACTTT. It codes for CASSETLNSPLHF.